The clone carrying this T cell receptor (beta chain) appeared once. The data belong to a study of CD8 T cells in Susac syndrome. Reverse transcription used about 0.45 to 1 ug RNA and random hexamers. Amplification of TCR beta CDR3 was carried out by immunoSEQ multiplex PCR, which covered 54 Vbeta and 13 Jbeta segments. TCRdb processed the immunoSEQ multiplex PCR reads anew with MiXCR; each CDR3 protein has one entry. The sample has some 120,000 distinct CDR3 sequences, under 95% seen once; the top ten hold about 0.23%. V dropped 0 bases and J dropped 2; count of bases not matched to a gene: 3. The CDR3 is made up of 17 amino acids. The germline V gene has CDR1 DFQATT and CDR2 SNEGSKA (reference sequence).

The sequence was collected from a human donor with multiple sclerosis. The gene calls are TRBV20-1 and TRBJ2-6, with 11 bases fitting TRBD1. Sequenced material: CD8+ T cells from PBMCs. CDR3 residues: CSARDGQGAAGANVLTF. DNA of the CDR3: TGCAGTGCTAGAGATGGACAGGGGGCTGCTGGGGCCAACGTCCTGACTTTC.